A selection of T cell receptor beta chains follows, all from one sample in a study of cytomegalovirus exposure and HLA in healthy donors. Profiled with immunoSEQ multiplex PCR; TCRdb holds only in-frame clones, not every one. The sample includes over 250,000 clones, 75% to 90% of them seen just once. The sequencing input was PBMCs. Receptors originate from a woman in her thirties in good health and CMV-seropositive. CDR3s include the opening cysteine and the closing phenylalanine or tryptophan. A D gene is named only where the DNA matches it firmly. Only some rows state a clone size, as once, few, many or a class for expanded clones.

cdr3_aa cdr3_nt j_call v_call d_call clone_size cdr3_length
CASSLGATGELFF TGTGCCAGCAGTTTAGGGGCGACCGGGGAGCTGTTTTTT TRBJ2-2 TRBV6-5 - - 13
CASSVGTGGYEQYF TGTGCCAGCAGTGTCGGGACAGGGGGGTACGAGCAGTACTTC TRBJ2-7 TRBV25-1 TRBD1 - 14
CASSVGPSGGAELFF TGTGCCAGCAGCGTAGGGCCTAGCGGGGGGGCCGAGCTGTTTTTT TRBJ2-2 TRBV9 TRBD2 - 15
CASSPWTSNQPQHF TGTGCCAGCAGTCCTTGGACGAGCAATCAGCCCCAGCATTTT TRBJ1-5 TRBV27 - - 14
CASSEGGGLSPPEKLFF TGTGCCAGCAGTGAAGGTGGCGGGCTTTCCCCTCCCGAAAAACTGTTTTTT TRBJ1-4 TRBV2 - - 17
CASSPLDGGGIYEQYF TGTGCCAGCTCACCACTCGACGGCGGGGGGATTTACGAGCAGTACTTC TRBJ2-7 TRBV18 TRBD2 - 16
CASSLEAVTGELFF TGTGCCAGCAGCTTAGAGGCAGTCACCGGGGAGCTGTTTTTT TRBJ2-2 TRBV11-2 - few 14
CASDGGNSYNEQFF TGTGCCAGCGATGGGGGGAACTCCTACAATGAGCAGTTCTTC TRBJ2-1 TRBV25-1 - - 14
CASSQQTGGYYEQYF TGTGCCAGCAGTCAACAAACAGGGGGATACTACGAGCAGTACTTC TRBJ2-7 TRBV7-8 TRBD1 - 15
CASSHNRGGRTEAFF TGTGCCAGCAGCCACAACAGGGGTGGAAGGACTGAAGCTTTCTTT TRBJ1-1 TRBV13 TRBD1 - 15
CASSSGRLAYEQYF TGTGCCAGTAGTAGCGGGAGGCTCGCCTACGAGCAGTACTTC TRBJ2-7 TRBV19 TRBD2 few 14
CASSVLPGLGTDTQYF TGTGCCAGCAGCGTGTTACCGGGACTAGGCACAGATACGCAGTATTTT TRBJ2-3 TRBV9 TRBD2 once 16
CASSLIGLATYNEQFF TGTGCCAGCAGCTTAATCGGACTAGCGACATACAATGAGCAGTTCTTC TRBJ2-1 TRBV7-3 TRBD2 - 16
CASRVWDMAHSNQPQHF TGTGCCAGCAGAGTTTGGGATATGGCCCATAGCAATCAGCCCCAGCATTTT TRBJ1-5 TRBV2 - - 17
CATSRGTNTEAFF TGTGCCACCAGCAGAGGAACGAACACTGAAGCTTTCTTT TRBJ1-1 TRBV15 - - 13
CASSQGDRASPQETQYF TGTGCCAGCAGCCAAGGGGACAGGGCAAGCCCCCAAGAGACCCAGTACTTC TRBJ2-5 TRBV4-2 TRBD1 - 17
CASPPGQGASPLHF TGTGCCAGTCCCCCGGGACAGGGGGCTTCACCCCTCCACTTT TRBJ1-6 TRBV7-9 TRBD1 few 14
CASSLARAQDTQYF TGTGCCAGCAGCTTAGCGAGAGCGCAAGATACGCAGTATTTT TRBJ2-3 TRBV7-2 - - 14
CASRRAGQGFIGEKLFF TGCGCCAGCAGAAGGGCGGGACAGGGGTTTATCGGTGAAAAACTGTTTTTT TRBJ1-4 TRBV5-1 TRBD1 - 17
CATSFQQSGYTF TGTGCCACCAGCTTTCAACAGAGTGGCTACACCTTC TRBJ1-2 TRBV15 - - 12
CASSVWGGGTEAFF TGTGCCAGCAGCGTATGGGGGGGAGGCACTGAAGCTTTCTTT TRBJ1-1 TRBV9 - - 14
CASSSGRDSQETQYF TGTGCCAGCAGCTCCGGACGGGACTCACAAGAGACCCAGTACTTC TRBJ2-5 TRBV9 - once 15
CASSVSAGPQETQYF TGTGCCAGCAGCGTAAGCGCAGGGCCCCAAGAGACCCAGTACTTC TRBJ2-5 TRBV9 - - 15
CASSLETVAWYEQYF TGTGCCAGCAGCCTCGAGACAGTTGCGTGGTACGAGCAGTACTTC TRBJ2-7 TRBV11-2 - - 15
CASSLRGNEQFF TGTGCCAGCAGCTTAAGGGGAAATGAGCAGTTCTTC TRBJ2-1 TRBV7-2 - - 12
CASSSTGPRGETQYF TGCGCCAGCAGCTCTACAGGACCCCGTGGGGAGACCCAGTACTTC TRBJ2-5 TRBV5-1 - - 15
CASSQEGGTDTQYF TGCGCCAGCAGCCAAGAGGGGGGCACAGATACGCAGTATTTT TRBJ2-3 TRBV5-1 - - 14
CASSFSGGVDYGYTF TGTGCCAGCAGTTTTTCAGGGGGTGTCGACTATGGCTACACCTTC TRBJ1-2 TRBV28 TRBD1 - 15
CASSLASGSHEQYF TGTGCCAGCAGCTTAGCGTCCGGGTCCCACGAGCAGTACTTC TRBJ2-7 TRBV7-9 - - 14
CASSSDKTYEQYF TGTGCCAGCAGTTCTGACAAGACCTACGAGCAGTACTTC TRBJ2-7 TRBV6-5 - - 13
CASQSGPQGAVGYTF TGTGCCAGTCAAAGCGGGCCCCAAGGAGCCGTAGGCTACACCTTC TRBJ1-2 TRBV19 - - 15
CASDTTNEKLFF TGTGCCTCGGACACGACTAATGAAAAACTGTTTTTT TRBJ1-4 TRBV30 - - 12
CASSLSPTYEQYF TGCGCCAGCAGCTTGAGCCCAACCTACGAGCAGTACTTC TRBJ2-7 TRBV5-1 - - 13
CASSLKGFEQYF TGTGCCAGCAGTTTGAAGGGTTTTGAGCAGTACTTC TRBJ2-7 TRBV28 - - 12
CASSKEGQGFETQYF TGTGCCAGCAGCAAAGAAGGACAGGGTTTCGAGACCCAGTACTTC TRBJ2-5 TRBV5-4 TRBD1 - 15
CASSLTGTGVLNEQFF TGTGCCAGCAGCCTAACCGGGACAGGGGTGCTGAATGAGCAGTTCTTC TRBJ2-1 TRBV11-3 TRBD1 - 16
CSVRGSGNQPQHF TGCAGCGTTCGAGGGTCGGGCAATCAGCCCCAGCATTTT TRBJ1-5 TRBV29-1 - - 13
CASSAGGGTDLAKNIQYF TGTGCCAGCAGCGCGGGGGGAGGGACCGACTTAGCCAAAAACATTCAGTACTTC TRBJ2-4 TRBV9 TRBD2 - 18
CASSGGLYSNQPQHF TGTGCCAGCAGTGGAGGTCTATATAGCAATCAGCCCCAGCATTTT TRBJ1-5 TRBV2 - - 15
CAWSVGASRNEKLFF TGTGCCTGGAGTGTAGGTGCCAGTCGGAATGAAAAACTGTTTTTT TRBJ1-4 TRBV30 - once 15
CASSQRLAGLGPYNEQFF TGCGCCAGCAGCCAGCGACTAGCGGGATTGGGGCCCTACAATGAGCAGTTCTTC TRBJ2-1 TRBV4-3 TRBD2 - 18
CASAAPRPHEKLFF TGTGCCAGCGCGGCCCCGAGACCGCATGAAAAACTGTTTTTT TRBJ1-4 TRBV27 - - 14
CASSDRALGHTEAFF TGTGCCAGCAGCGACCGGGCTCTTGGGCACACTGAAGCTTTCTTT TRBJ1-1 TRBV6-5 - - 15
CASSLATSSTDTQYF TGCGCCAGCAGCTTGGCTACTAGCAGCACAGATACGCAGTATTTT TRBJ2-3 TRBV5-1 - - 15
CSAIAATNEKLFF TGCAGCGCGATAGCTGCAACTAATGAAAAACTGTTTTTT TRBJ1-4 TRBV29-1 - - 13
CASSSSGPNEQFF TGTGCCAGCAGTTCTAGCGGGCCTAATGAGCAGTTCTTC TRBJ2-1 TRBV28 TRBD2 - 13
CASSQDLGQGRSTEAFF TGCGCCAGCAGCCAAGATTTGGGACAGGGGAGATCCACTGAAGCTTTCTTT TRBJ1-1 TRBV4-3 TRBD1 - 17
CASSQNGAAYEQYF TGTGCCAGCAGCCAAAACGGGGCGGCCTACGAGCAGTACTTC TRBJ2-7 TRBV14 - - 14
CAWSGTSGRNYEQYF TGTGCCTGGAGTGGGACTAGCGGGAGGAACTACGAGCAGTACTTC TRBJ2-7 TRBV30 TRBD2 - 15